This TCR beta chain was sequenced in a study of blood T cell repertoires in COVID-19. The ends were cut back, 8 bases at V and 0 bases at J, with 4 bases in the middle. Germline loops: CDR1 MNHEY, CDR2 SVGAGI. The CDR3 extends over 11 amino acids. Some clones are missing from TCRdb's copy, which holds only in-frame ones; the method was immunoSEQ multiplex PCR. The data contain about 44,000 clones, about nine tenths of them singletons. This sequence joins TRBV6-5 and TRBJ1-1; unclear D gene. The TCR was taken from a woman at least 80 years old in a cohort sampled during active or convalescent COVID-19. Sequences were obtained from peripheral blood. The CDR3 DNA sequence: TGTGCCAGCCAAATGAACACTGAAGCTTTCTTT. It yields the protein CASQMNTEAFF.